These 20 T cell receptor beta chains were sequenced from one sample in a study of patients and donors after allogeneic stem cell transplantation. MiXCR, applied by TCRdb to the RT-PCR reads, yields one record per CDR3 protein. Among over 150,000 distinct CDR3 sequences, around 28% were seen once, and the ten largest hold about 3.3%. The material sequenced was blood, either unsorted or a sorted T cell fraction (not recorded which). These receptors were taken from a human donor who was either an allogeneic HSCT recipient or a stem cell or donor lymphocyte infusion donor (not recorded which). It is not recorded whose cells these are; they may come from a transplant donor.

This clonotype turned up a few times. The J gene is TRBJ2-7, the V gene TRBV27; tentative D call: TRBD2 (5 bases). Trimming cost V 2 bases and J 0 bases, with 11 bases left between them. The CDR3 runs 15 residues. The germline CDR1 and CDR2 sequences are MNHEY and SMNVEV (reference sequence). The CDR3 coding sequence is TGTGCCAGCAGTTTAGCTAGCCGCGTCTCCTACGAGCAGTACTTC. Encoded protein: CASSLASRVSYEQYF.

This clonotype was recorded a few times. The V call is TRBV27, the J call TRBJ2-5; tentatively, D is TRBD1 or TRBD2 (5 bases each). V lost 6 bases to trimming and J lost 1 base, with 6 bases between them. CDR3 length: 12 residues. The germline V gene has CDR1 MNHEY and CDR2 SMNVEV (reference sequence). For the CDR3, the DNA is TGTGCCAGCAGGGGGACCCAAGAGACCCAGTACTTC. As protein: CASRGTQETQYF.

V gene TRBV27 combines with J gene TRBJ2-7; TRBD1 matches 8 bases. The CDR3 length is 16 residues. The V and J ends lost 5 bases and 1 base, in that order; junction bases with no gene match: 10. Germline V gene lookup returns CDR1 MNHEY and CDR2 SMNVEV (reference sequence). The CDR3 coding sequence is TGTGCCAGCAGTCATAGGACAGGGTCCTTTTCCTACGAGCAGTACTTC. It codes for CASSHRTGSFSYEQYF.

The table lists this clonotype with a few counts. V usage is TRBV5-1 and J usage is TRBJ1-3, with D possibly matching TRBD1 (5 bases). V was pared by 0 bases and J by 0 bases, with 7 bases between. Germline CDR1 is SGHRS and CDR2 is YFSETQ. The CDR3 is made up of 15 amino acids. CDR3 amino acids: CASSLGDSSGNTIYF. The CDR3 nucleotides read TGCGCCAGCAGCTTGGGGGACTCCTCTGGAAACACCATATATTTT.

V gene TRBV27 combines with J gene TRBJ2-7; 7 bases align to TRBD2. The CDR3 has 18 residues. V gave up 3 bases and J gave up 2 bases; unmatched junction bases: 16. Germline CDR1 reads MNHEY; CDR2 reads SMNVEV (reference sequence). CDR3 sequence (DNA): TGTGCCAGCAGTTTGGGGCCCTCGGGGGGTGGTCTTCCCTACGAGCAGTACTTC. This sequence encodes CASSLGPSGGGLPYEQYF.

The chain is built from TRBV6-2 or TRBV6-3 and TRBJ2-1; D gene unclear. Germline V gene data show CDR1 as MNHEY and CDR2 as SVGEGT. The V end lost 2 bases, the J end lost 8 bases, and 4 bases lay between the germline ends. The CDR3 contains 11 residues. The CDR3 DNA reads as TGTGCCAGCAGTTACGGCGATGAGCAGTTCTTC. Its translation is CASSYGDEQFF.

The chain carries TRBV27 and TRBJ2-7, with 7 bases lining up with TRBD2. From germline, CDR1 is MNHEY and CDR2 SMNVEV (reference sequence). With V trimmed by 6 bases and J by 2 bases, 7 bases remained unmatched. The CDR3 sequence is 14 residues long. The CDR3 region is CASSRSGTPYEQYF. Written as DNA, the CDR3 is TGTGCCAGCAGCCGAAGCGGGACCCCCTACGAGCAGTACTTC.

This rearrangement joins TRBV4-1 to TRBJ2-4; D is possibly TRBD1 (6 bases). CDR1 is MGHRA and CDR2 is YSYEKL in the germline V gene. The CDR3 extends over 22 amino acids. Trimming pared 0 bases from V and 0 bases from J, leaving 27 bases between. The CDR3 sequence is CASSQDQGARGQYTLAKNIQYF. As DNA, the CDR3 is TGCGCCAGCAGCCAAGATCAAGGGGCTCGCGGACAGTACACTTTAGCCAAAAACATTCAGTACTTC.

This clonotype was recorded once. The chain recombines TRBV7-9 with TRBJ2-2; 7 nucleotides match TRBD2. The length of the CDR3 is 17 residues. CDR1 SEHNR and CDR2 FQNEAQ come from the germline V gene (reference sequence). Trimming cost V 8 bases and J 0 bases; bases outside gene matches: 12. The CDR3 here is CASRQGRAGANTGELFF. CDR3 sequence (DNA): TGTGCCAGCCGCCAAGGAAGGGCGGGAGCGAACACCGGGGAGCTGTTTTTT.

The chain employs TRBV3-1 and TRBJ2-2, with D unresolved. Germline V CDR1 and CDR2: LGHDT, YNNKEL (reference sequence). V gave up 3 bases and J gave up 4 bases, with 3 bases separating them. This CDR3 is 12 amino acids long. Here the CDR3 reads CASSQSTGELFF. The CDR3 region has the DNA TGTGCCAGCAGCCAGAGCACCGGGGAGCTGTTTTTT.

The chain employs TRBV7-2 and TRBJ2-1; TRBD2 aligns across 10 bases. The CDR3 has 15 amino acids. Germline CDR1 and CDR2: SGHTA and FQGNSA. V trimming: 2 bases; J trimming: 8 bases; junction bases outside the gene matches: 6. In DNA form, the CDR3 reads TGTGCCAGCAGCTTAAGGACTAGCGGCCTCGATGAGCAGTTCTTC. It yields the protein CASSLRTSGLDEQFF.

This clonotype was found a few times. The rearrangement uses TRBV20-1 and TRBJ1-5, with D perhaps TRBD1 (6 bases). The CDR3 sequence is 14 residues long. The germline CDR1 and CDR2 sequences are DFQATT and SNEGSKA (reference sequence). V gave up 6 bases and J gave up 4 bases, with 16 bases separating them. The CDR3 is CSAFRRGGNQPQHF. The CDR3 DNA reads TGCAGTGCCTTCCGCAGGGGCGGAAATCAGCCCCAGCATTTT.

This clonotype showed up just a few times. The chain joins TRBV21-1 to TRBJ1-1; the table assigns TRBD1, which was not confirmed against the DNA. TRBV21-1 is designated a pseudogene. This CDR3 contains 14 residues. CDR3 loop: CASSPPRQHTEAFF. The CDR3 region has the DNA TGTGCCAGCAGCCCGCCTAGACAGCACACTGAAGCTTTCTTT.

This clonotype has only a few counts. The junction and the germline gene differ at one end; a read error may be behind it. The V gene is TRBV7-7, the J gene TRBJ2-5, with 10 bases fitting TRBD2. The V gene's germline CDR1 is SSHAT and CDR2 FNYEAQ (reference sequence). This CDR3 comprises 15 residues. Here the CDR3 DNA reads TGTGCTAGCAGCTCCCGAGCGGGGGGGTACGAGACCCAGTACTTC. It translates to CASSSRAGGYETQYF.

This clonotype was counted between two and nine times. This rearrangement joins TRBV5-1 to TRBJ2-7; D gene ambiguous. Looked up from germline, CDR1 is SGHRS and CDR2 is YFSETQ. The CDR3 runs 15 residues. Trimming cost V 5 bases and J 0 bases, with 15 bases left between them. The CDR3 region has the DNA TGCGCCAGCAGGATGCCGGGCCCCAGCTCCTACGAGCAGTACTTC. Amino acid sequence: CASRMPGPSSYEQYF.

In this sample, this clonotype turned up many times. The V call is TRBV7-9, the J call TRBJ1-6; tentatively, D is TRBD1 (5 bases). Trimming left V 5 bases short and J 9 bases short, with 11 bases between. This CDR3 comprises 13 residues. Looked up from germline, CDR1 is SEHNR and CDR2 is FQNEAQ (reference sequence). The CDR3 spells CASSPGNRSPLHF. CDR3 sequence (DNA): TGTGCCAGCAGCCCAGGGAATCGTTCACCCCTCCACTTT.

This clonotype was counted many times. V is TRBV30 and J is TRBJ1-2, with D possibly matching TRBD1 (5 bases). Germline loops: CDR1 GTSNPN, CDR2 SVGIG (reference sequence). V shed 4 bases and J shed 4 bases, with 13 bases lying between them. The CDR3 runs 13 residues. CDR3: CAWIPPGGYGYTF. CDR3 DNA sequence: TGTGCCTGGATTCCCCCCGGGGGCTATGGCTACACCTTC.

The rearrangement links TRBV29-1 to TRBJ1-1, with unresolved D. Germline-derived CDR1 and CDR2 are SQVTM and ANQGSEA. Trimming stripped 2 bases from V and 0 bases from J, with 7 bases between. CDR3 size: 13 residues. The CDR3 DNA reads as TGCAGCGTTGAAATTCCGATGAACACTGAAGCTTTCTTT. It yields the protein CSVEIPMNTEAFF.

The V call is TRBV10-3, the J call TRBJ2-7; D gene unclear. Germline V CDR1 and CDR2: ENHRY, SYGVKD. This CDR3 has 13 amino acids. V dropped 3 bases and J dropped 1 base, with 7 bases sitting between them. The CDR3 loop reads CAISEGGSYEQYF. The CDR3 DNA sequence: TGTGCCATCAGTGAAGGTGGTTCCTACGAGCAGTACTTC.

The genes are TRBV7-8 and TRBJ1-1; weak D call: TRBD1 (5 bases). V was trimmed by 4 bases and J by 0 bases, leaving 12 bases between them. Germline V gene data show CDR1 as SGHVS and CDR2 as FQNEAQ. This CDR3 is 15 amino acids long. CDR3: CASSSGRSLNTEAFF. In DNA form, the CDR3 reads TGTGCCAGCAGCTCGGGACGATCTTTGAACACTGAAGCTTTCTTT.